Listed below are T cell receptor beta chains from one sample, sequenced in a study of neoadjuvant anti-PD-1 for oral cavity cancer. Assay: immunoSEQ multiplex PCR; the TCRdb copy retains only in-frame clones and omits some. Seen here are more than 10,000 clones, about 60% observed once, and the top ten hold approximately 2%. Material: PBMCs, obtained before nivolumab (anti-PD-1) treatment. The receptor set was obtained from a person between 35 and 79 years old with oral cavity squamous cell carcinoma. The CDR3 runs from the conserved cysteine through the conserved F or W. The D gene is left open where the match is weak. Size values are once, few and many counts, or a class for expanded clones, and some rows have none.

CDR3aa: CASSLGGQVNTEAFF; CDR3nt: TGCGCCAGCAGCTTGGGGGGACAGGTGAACACTGAAGCTTTCTTT; v_gene: TRBV5-1; d_gene: TRBD1; abundance: few; j_gene: TRBJ1-1
CDR3aa: CASSLDSERGGTQETQYF; CDR3nt: TGTGCCAGCAGCTTAGACTCTGAGCGGGGGGGCACACAAGAGACCCAGTACTTC; v_gene: TRBV7-8; d_gene: TRBD2; abundance: NA; j_gene: TRBJ2-5
CDR3aa: CASSLDPGNNSPLHF; CDR3nt: TGTGCCAGCAGTCTAGACCCAGGGAATAATTCACCCCTCCACTTT; v_gene: TRBV19; d_gene: NA; abundance: few; j_gene: TRBJ1-6
CDR3aa: CSAVQAPHGYTF; CDR3nt: TGCAGCGCCGTACAGGCCCCTCATGGCTACACCTTC; v_gene: TRBV29-1; d_gene: NA; abundance: few; j_gene: TRBJ1-2
CDR3aa: CASSFLTDINYGYTF; CDR3nt: TGTGCCAGCAGCTTCCTGACAGATATAAACTATGGCTACACCTTC; v_gene: TRBV7-9; d_gene: NA; abundance: few; j_gene: TRBJ1-2
CDR3aa: CASSPGGSRDRFYEQYF; CDR3nt: TGTGCCAGCAGCCCCGGGGGAAGCCGGGACAGATTTTACGAGCAGTACTTC; v_gene: TRBV5-4; d_gene: NA; abundance: NA; j_gene: TRBJ2-7
CDR3aa: CASSLGASGEKLFF; CDR3nt: TGTGCCAGCAGCTTGGGGGCCTCCGGGGAAAAACTGTTTTTT; v_gene: TRBV7-9; d_gene: NA; abundance: NA; j_gene: TRBJ1-4
CDR3aa: CASSLRGDTSDSNEKLFF; CDR3nt: TGCGCCAGCAGCTTGCGGGGGGATACCTCGGATTCGAATGAAAAACTGTTTTTT; v_gene: TRBV5-1; d_gene: NA; abundance: NA; j_gene: TRBJ1-4
CDR3aa: CASSLVEGSYEQYF; CDR3nt: TGTGCCAGCAGTTTAGTGGAGGGAAGCTACGAGCAGTACTTC; v_gene: TRBV27; d_gene: NA; abundance: NA; j_gene: TRBJ2-7
CDR3aa: CASSQSAGAGNEQFF; CDR3nt: TGTGCCAGCAGCCAGAGTGCAGGGGCGGGGAATGAGCAGTTCTTC; v_gene: TRBV14; d_gene: NA; abundance: few; j_gene: TRBJ2-1
CDR3aa: CASRGQGDQPQHF; CDR3nt: TGTGCCAGCAGGGGACAGGGTGATCAGCCCCAGCATTTT; v_gene: TRBV28; d_gene: TRBD1; abundance: few; j_gene: TRBJ1-5
CDR3aa: CASSPRTDLNTEAFF; CDR3nt: TGCGCCAGCAGCCCAAGGACGGATTTGAACACTGAAGCTTTCTTT; v_gene: TRBV5-1; d_gene: NA; abundance: NA; j_gene: TRBJ1-1
CDR3aa: CASSHRQGGTEAFF; CDR3nt: TGTGCCAGCAGCCACCGACAGGGGGGCACTGAAGCTTTCTTT; v_gene: TRBV9; d_gene: TRBD1; abundance: NA; j_gene: TRBJ1-1
CDR3aa: CSVEGQSTDTQYF; CDR3nt: TGCAGCGTTGAAGGACAGAGCACAGATACGCAGTATTTT; v_gene: TRBV29-1; d_gene: NA; abundance: NA; j_gene: TRBJ2-3
CDR3aa: CASSLAAGAREQYF; CDR3nt: TGTGCCAGCAGCTTGGCGGCGGGGGCGAGAGAGCAGTACTTC; v_gene: TRBV5-4; d_gene: NA; abundance: few; j_gene: TRBJ2-7
CDR3aa: CASSRGPSAGGNTEAFF; CDR3nt: TGCGCCAGCAGCCGAGGTCCATCGGCGGGGGGGAACACTGAAGCTTTCTTT; v_gene: TRBV5-1; d_gene: NA; abundance: NA; j_gene: TRBJ1-1
CDR3aa: CASRLDSYNEQFF; CDR3nt: TGTGCCAGCAGGTTAGACTCCTACAATGAGCAGTTCTTC; v_gene: TRBV7-6; d_gene: NA; abundance: few; j_gene: TRBJ2-1
CDR3aa: CASKGDGYTF; CDR3nt: TGTGCCAGCAAGGGAGATGGCTACACCTTC; v_gene: TRBV27; d_gene: NA; abundance: NA; j_gene: TRBJ1-2
CDR3aa: CASSQGIRGEKLFF; CDR3nt: TGTGCCAGCAGTCAGGGGATACGGGGTGAAAAACTGTTTTTT; v_gene: TRBV27; d_gene: NA; abundance: few; j_gene: TRBJ1-4